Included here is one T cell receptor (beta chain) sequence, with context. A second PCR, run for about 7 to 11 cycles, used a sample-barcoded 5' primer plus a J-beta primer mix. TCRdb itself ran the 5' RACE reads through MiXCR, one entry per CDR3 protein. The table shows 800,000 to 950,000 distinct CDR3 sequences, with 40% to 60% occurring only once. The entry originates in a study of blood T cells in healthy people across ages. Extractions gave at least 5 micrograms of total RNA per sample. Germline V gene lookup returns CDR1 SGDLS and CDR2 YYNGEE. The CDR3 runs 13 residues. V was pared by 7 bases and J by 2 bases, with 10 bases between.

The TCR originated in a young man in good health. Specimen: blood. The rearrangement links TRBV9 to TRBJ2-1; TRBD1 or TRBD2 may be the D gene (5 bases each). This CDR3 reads CASSGAAYNEQFF. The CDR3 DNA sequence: TGTGCCAGCTCCGGGGCAGCCTACAATGAGCAGTTCTTC.